Following are 7 T cell receptor beta chains from one sample sequenced in a study of blood T cell repertoires in COVID-19. The repertoire was sequenced with immunoSEQ multiplex PCR; TCRdb's copy has only in-frame clones and lacks some. The sample contains 85,000 to 120,000 clones, approximately 92% of which appear only once. Sequenced sample: peripheral blood. These receptors were collected from a woman aged 50 to 60 with COVID-19, enrolled during active disease.

The CDR3 bases are TGTGCCAGCAGCTTAGCGGGTGGCCCCAACAGGCCAACCTACGAGCAGTACGTC. Amino acid sequence: CASSLAGGPNRPTYEQYV. The V and J genes are TRBV11-1 and TRBJ2-7, with a weak D call TRBD1 (5 bases). The V end was cut by 0 bases, the J end by 2 bases, with 20 bases between. Germline CDR1 SGHAT, CDR2 FQDESV (reference sequence). This CDR3 has 18 residues.

The genes are TRBV7-2 and TRBJ2-2; D might be TRBD2 (5 bases). This CDR3 has 12 amino acids. The germline V gene encodes CDR1 SGHTA and CDR2 FQGNSA. Deletions cut 5 bases from V and 8 bases from J, with 9 bases between. CDR3 amino acids: CASSPPGGELFF. The CDR3 DNA reads as TGTGCCAGCAGCCCGCCGGGGGGGGAGCTGTTTTTT.

This rearrangement joins TRBV7-8 to TRBJ2-7; D is possibly TRBD1 (6 bases). CDR3 length equals 14 residues. The germline gives CDR1 SGHVS, CDR2 FQNEAQ. Deletions cut 5 bases from V and 3 bases from J, with 14 bases between. CDR3 residues: CASSATWGHYEQYF. CDR3 sequence (DNA): TGTGCCAGCAGCGCTACATGGGGGCACTACGAGCAGTACTTC.

The rearrangement joins TRBV23-1 to TRBJ1-2; possible D gene TRBD1, 6 bases. TRBV23-1 is designated an ORF whose function remains uncertain. The CDR3 consists of 13 residues. The V gene lost 4 bases and the J gene lost 7 bases, with 13 bases spanning the gap. CDR3 protein: CASSRQGTGGYTF. The CDR3, as DNA: TGCGCCAGCAGTCGTCAGGGGACGGGTGGCTACACCTTC.

Here the CDR3 reads CASSLRTGSGSPLHF. In DNA form, the CDR3 reads TGTGCCAGCAGCTTACGGACAGGTTCGGGTTCACCCCTCCACTTT. The V and J genes are TRBV11-2 and TRBJ1-6; 7 bases map to TRBD1. V dropped 2 bases and J dropped 9; count of bases not matched to a gene: 7. This CDR3 contains 15 residues. CDR1 is SGHAT, CDR2 FQNNGV, per germline.

This chain connects TRBV5-1 to TRBJ2-3; D unclear. The CDR3 is 12 amino acids. Trimming took 1 base from V and 5 from J, leaving 5 bases between them. Germline CDR1 and CDR2: SGHRS and YFSETQ. The DNA of the CDR3 is TGCGCCAGCAGCTTGACTGGAGATACGCAGTATTTT. Translated, it gives CASSLTGDTQYF. Full variable domain (rest looked up from reference TRBV5-1 and TRBJ2-3): KAGVTQTPRYLIKTRGQQVTLSCSPISGHRSVSWYQQTPGQGLQFLFEYFSETQRNKGNFPGRFSGRQFSNSRSEMNVSTLELGDSALYLCASSLTGDTQYFGPGTRLTVL.

The rearrangement joins TRBV5-1 to TRBJ2-1; TRBD2 agrees at 9 bases. Germline CDR1 SGHRS, CDR2 YFSETQ. This CDR3 region has 14 residues. J was trimmed by 4 bases and V by 4 bases; bases with no gene match: 3. CDR3 DNA sequence: TGCGCCAGCAGCCAGCGGGGGGAATACAATGAGCAGTTCTTC. Translated, it gives CASSQRGEYNEQFF.